The sequence of this T cell receptor beta chain was determined in a study of T cell responses to AZD1222 COVID-19 vaccine. Overall study findings and caveats: In a largely white British group with more females than males, clonal diversity was possibly underestimated. Spike-specific TCR breadth and depth went up after people got two AZD1222 doses.

To note about this clone: The target antigen is unknown.

Only in-frame clones appear in the TCRdb table, and some are missing; sequencing was by immunoSEQ multiplex PCR. The sample gives 84,000 or so clones, roughly 87% of which show up once; 1.5% is in the top ten. After removal of 2 bases from V and 9 bases from J, the junction contained 6 bases not matched to a gene. The CDR3 extends over 15 amino acids. Germline V CDR1 and CDR2: MNHEY, SVGAGI. This TCR came from an adult in good health. This sequence joins TRBV6-5 and TRBJ1-6, with 8 bases aligning to TRBD1. The input for sequencing was peripheral blood, taken on day 0 of AZD1222 vaccination. The CDR3 sequence: CASSYTTGGPSPLHF. The CDR3 DNA reads as TGTGCCAGCAGTTACACCACAGGGGGTCCTTCACCCCTCCACTTT.